The next 2 T cell receptor beta chains were all read from a single sample in a study of response to subunit inactivated influenza vaccine. Using its own MiXCR run on the RT-PCR reads, TCRdb lists one record per CDR3 protein. The sample records 150,000 to 200,000 distinct CDR3 sequences, around 12% being singletons. These data are also associated with another study on T cells expressing NK-cell markers. From that second work: 5'RACE template switching built TCR beta cDNA with unique molecular identifiers.

Sequencing used CD8+ T cells sorted from PBMCs, obtained 12 days after vaccination. The receptors originated from a man over 45 who received an inactivated influenza vaccine.

This sequence joins TRBV7-8 and TRBJ2-2; TRBD2 matches 11 bases. Germline CDR1 is SGHVS and CDR2 is FQNEAQ. With 4 bases clipped from V and 7 bases from J, the junction kept 8 bases outside the gene matches. This CDR3 comprises 16 residues. Written as DNA, the CDR3 is TGTGCCAGCAGCTCGCATAGCGGGAGGGCCGGCGGGGAGCTGTTTTTT. It specifies CASSSHSGRAGGELFF. The variable domain in full, completed from reference TRBV7-8 and TRBJ2-2, reads GAGVSQSPRYKVAKRGQDVALRCDPISGHVSLFWYQQALGQGPEFLTYFQNEAQLDKSGLPSDRFFAERPEGSVSTLKIQRTQQEDSAVYLCASSSHSGRAGGELFFGEGSRLTVL.

The chain combines TRBV13 with TRBJ1-2; D gene ambiguous. The CDR3 is 13 residues long. Looked up from germline, CDR1 is PRHDT and CDR2 is FYEKMQ (reference sequence). Trimming removed 2 bases at V and 3 bases at J, with 7 bases between. CDR3 DNA sequence: TGTGCCAGCAGCTTATTGGAGCACTATGGCTACACCTTC. It translates to CASSLLEHYGYTF.